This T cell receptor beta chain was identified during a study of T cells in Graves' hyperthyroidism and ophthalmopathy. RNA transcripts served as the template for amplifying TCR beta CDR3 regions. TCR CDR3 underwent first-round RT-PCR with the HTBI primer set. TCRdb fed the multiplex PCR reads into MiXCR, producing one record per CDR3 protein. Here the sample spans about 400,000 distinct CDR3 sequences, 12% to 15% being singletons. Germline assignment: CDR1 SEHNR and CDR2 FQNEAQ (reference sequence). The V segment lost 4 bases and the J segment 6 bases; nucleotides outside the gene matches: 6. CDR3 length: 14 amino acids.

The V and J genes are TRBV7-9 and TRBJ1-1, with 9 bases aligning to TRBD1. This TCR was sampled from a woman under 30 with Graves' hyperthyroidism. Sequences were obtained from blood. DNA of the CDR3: TGTGCCAGCAGCTCGGGACAGGGCGCCGCTGAAGCTTTCTTT. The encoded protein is CASSSGQGAAEAFF.